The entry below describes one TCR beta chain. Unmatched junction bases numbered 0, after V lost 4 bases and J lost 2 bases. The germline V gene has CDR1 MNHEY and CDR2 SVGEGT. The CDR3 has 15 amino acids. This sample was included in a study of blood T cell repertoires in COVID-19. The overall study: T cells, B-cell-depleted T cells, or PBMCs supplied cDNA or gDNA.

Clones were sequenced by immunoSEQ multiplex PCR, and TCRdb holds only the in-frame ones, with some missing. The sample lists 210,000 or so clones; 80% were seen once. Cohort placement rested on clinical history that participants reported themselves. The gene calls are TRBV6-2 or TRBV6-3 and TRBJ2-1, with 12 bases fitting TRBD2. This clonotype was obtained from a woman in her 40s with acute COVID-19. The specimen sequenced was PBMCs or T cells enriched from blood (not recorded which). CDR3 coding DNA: TGTGCCAGCAGTTGGACTAGCGGGGCCTACAATGAGCAGTTCTTC. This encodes CASSWTSGAYNEQFF.